These T cell receptor beta chains were read from a single sample in a study of response to subunit inactivated influenza vaccine. TCRdb reanalysed the RT-PCR reads using MiXCR and keeps one entry per CDR3 protein. The data show about 500,000 distinct CDR3 sequences, approximately 16% seen once. This specimen was CD4+ T cells sorted from PBMCs, taken about 23 months after vaccination. These receptors all stem from a man in his fifties or sixties who received an inactivated influenza vaccine. CDR3s include the opening cysteine and the closing phenylalanine or tryptophan. Fields, in order: V gene, clone size, CDR3 length, D gene, J gene, CDR3 protein, CDR3 DNA. D genes are given only for firm matches. Clone size is not always given. Where it is, it says once, few, many or a class for expanded clones.

V: TRBV5-1
size: few
length: 11
D: .
J: TRBJ2-5
CDR3: CASKLEETQYF
DNA: TGCGCCAGCAAACTAGAGGAGACCCAGTACTTC

V: TRBV7-2
size: .
length: 15
D: .
J: TRBJ1-4
CDR3: CASSPTGQSNEKLFF
DNA: TGTGCCAGCAGCCCCACGGGGCAGAGTAATGAAAAACTGTTTTTT

V: TRBV18
size: many
length: 15
D: .
J: TRBJ2-1
CDR3: CASSRSRAGYNEQFF
DNA: TGTGCCAGCTCAAGATCCCGGGCAGGGTACAATGAGCAGTTCTTC

V: TRBV6-1
size: few
length: 15
D: TRBD1
J: TRBJ1-5
CDR3: CASSQTGAANQPQHF
DNA: TGTGCCAGCAGTCAGACAGGGGCGGCCAATCAGCCCCAGCATTTT

V: TRBV15
size: .
length: 16
D: .
J: TRBJ2-6
CDR3: CATSRARGPGANVLTF
DNA: TGTGCCACCAGCAGGGCGCGGGGGCCTGGGGCCAACGTCCTGACTTTC

V: TRBV6-1
size: few
length: 12
D: .
J: TRBJ1-2
CDR3: CASSEVGDGYTF
DNA: TGTGCCAGCAGTGAAGTGGGGGATGGCTACACCTTC

V: TRBV4-3
size: .
length: 14
D: .
J: TRBJ2-3
CDR3: CASSQSLTTDTQYF
DNA: TGCGCCAGCAGCCAGTCGCTGACCACAGATACGCAGTATTTT

V: TRBV7-2
size: many
length: 16
D: TRBD1
J: TRBJ1-2
CDR3: CASSPTGTGLNYGYTF
DNA: TGTGCCAGCAGCCCTACGGGGACAGGCCTTAACTATGGCTACACCTTC

V: TRBV5-1
size: once
length: 16
D: .
J: TRBJ2-7
CDR3: CASSLLTKGPVHEQYF
DNA: TGCGCCAGCAGCTTGCTCACCAAAGGCCCCGTACACGAGCAGTACTTC

V: TRBV14
size: few
length: 12
D: .
J: TRBJ2-1
CDR3: CASSPTRYEQFF
DNA: TGTGCCAGCAGCCCTACTCGGTACGAGCAGTTCTTC

V: TRBV5-1
size: few
length: 15
D: TRBD2
J: TRBJ2-2
CDR3: CASSTSGTRGGELFF
DNA: TGCGCCAGCAGCACCTCCGGGACTAGAGGCGGGGAGCTGTTTTTT

V: TRBV5-1
size: .
length: 14
D: TRBD1
J: TRBJ2-5
CDR3: CASRLTGGQETQYF
DNA: TGCGCCAGCAGATTGACAGGGGGACAAGAGACCCAGTACTTC

V: TRBV20-1
size: few
length: 14
D: .
J: TRBJ2-5
CDR3: CSARNNSRRATQYF
DNA: TGCAGTGCTAGAAATAATTCTCGTAGGGCGACCCAGTACTTC

V: TRBV5-1
size: .
length: 14
D: .
J: TRBJ1-1
CDR3: CASRLAHGNTEAFF
DNA: TGCGCCAGCAGATTAGCCCACGGGAACACTGAAGCTTTCTTT

V: TRBV29-1
size: many
length: 15
D: .
J: TRBJ2-7
CDR3: CSVEAQYRNSYEQYF
DNA: TGCAGCGTTGAAGCCCAGTACAGGAACTCCTACGAGCAGTACTTC

V: TRBV7-2
size: .
length: 14
D: TRBD2
J: TRBJ2-4
CDR3: CASSFSGGGDIQYF
DNA: TGTGCCAGCAGCTTTAGCGGGGGAGGGGACATTCAGTACTTC

V: TRBV7-3
size: .
length: 16
D: TRBD1
J: TRBJ2-2
CDR3: CASSARQGANTGELFF
DNA: TGTGCCAGCAGCGCGAGACAGGGGGCGAACACCGGGGAGCTGTTTTTT

V: TRBV18
size: few
length: 13
D: .
J: TRBJ2-7
CDR3: CASSPGRFYEQYF
DNA: TGTGCCAGCTCCCCGGGCCGTTTCTACGAGCAGTACTTC

V: TRBV20-1
size: few
length: 12
D: .
J: TRBJ2-2
CDR3: CSPRGPVGELFF
DNA: TGCAGTCCTAGAGGGCCCGTTGGGGAGCTGTTTTTT

V: TRBV4-1
size: few
length: 15
D: .
J: TRBJ2-7
CDR3: CASSQTGTTSYEQYF
DNA: TGCGCCAGCAGCCAAACCGGGACAACTTCCTACGAGCAGTACTTC